The rows below give T cell receptor beta chains drawn from one sample of a study of T cell repertoires in cytomegalovirus infection. TCRdb recomputed calls from the reads with MiXCR, one row per CDR3 protein. The sample consists of some 700,000 distinct CDR3 sequences, under 40% of them appearing once. The source material was PBMCs. Receptors originate from a human donor in good health (CMV status not recorded). Some clones in this sample may be carry-over from other donors' samples. CDR3s include the opening cysteine and the closing phenylalanine or tryptophan. A D gene is named only where the DNA matches it firmly. Not all rows give a size; the values are once, few, many and, for expanded clones, a class.

J: TRBJ1-2
D: -
V: TRBV28
size: -
DNA: TGTGCCAGCAGTCCCAGCTGGACAGATAACTATGGCTACACCTTC
CDR3: CASSPSWTDNYGYTF

J: TRBJ1-5
D: -
V: TRBV12-3/TRBV12-4
size: few
DNA: TGTGCCAGCAGTGCAGACAATACTCAGCCCCAGCATTTT
CDR3: CASSADNTQPQHF

J: TRBJ2-1
D: -
V: TRBV7-8
size: -
DNA: TGTGCCAGCAGCTTAACGGAGGGAATGGCCTACAATGAGCAGTTCTTC
CDR3: CASSLTEGMAYNEQFF

J: TRBJ1-4
D: TRBD1
V: TRBV6-1
size: -
DNA: TGTGCCAGCAGTGCGGACAGGAATGAAAAACTGTTTTTT
CDR3: CASSADRNEKLFF

J: TRBJ2-7
D: TRBD1
V: TRBV7-2
size: few
DNA: TGTGCCAGCAGCTTATCGGGACAGGGTCCCTACGAGCAGTACTTC
CDR3: CASSLSGQGPYEQYF

J: TRBJ1-6
D: -
V: TRBV27
size: few
DNA: TGTGCCAGCAGTTTATATTCCCCCAGTTCACCCCTCCACTTT
CDR3: CASSLYSPSSPLHF

J: TRBJ2-7
D: -
V: TRBV6-6
size: few
DNA: TGTGCCAGCAGTGCGGGTCAGCCGTCCTACGAGCAGTACTTC
CDR3: CASSAGQPSYEQYF

J: TRBJ2-7
D: -
V: TRBV7-3
size: -
DNA: TGTGCCAGCAGTATTATGGGGGGAAAAGGCTACGAGCAGTACTTC
CDR3: CASSIMGGKGYEQYF

J: TRBJ1-5
D: TRBD1
V: TRBV30
size: few
DNA: TGTGCCTGGAGTGTGGGACAGGGGGGCTTTGGCAATCAGCCCCAGCATTTT
CDR3: CAWSVGQGGFGNQPQHF

J: TRBJ2-1
D: TRBD2
V: TRBV12-5
size: -
DNA: TGTGCTAGTGGAACTGGGACTAGCGGGAGTTACAATGAGCAGTTCTTC
CDR3: CASGTGTSGSYNEQFF

J: TRBJ2-2
D: TRBD2
V: TRBV6-2/TRBV6-3
size: -
DNA: TGTGCCAGCAGCGACCGGGGGGAACCCGGGGAGCTGTTTTTT
CDR3: CASSDRGEPGELFF

J: TRBJ2-5
D: -
V: TRBV5-1
size: -
DNA: TGCGCCAGCAGCCAAAAACTAGGAGGGGAGACCCAGTACTTC
CDR3: CASSQKLGGETQYF

J: TRBJ1-1
D: -
V: TRBV7-8
size: -
DNA: TGTGCCAGCAGCTTATCCGTCCCAGGACGGAACACTGAAGCTTTCTTT
CDR3: CASSLSVPGRNTEAFF

J: TRBJ1-4
D: -
V: TRBV7-9
size: -
DNA: TGTGCCAGCAGCTCCGCCCCGGGTGAAAAACTGTTTTTT
CDR3: CASSSAPGEKLFF

J: TRBJ2-5
D: TRBD1
V: TRBV2
size: -
DNA: TGTGCCAGCAGCGAGGACAGGGGCCGAAGGACCCAGTACTTC
CDR3: CASSEDRGRRTQYF

J: TRBJ2-4
D: -
V: TRBV6-5
size: -
DNA: TGTGCCAGCAGTACAACAGGGTTCGCCAAAAACATTCAGTACTTC
CDR3: CASSTTGFAKNIQYF

J: TRBJ1-5
D: TRBD1
V: TRBV12-3/TRBV12-4
size: -
DNA: TGTGCCAGCAGTTACCGCCCTTTTTTGGGACAGGGCAATCAGCCCCAGCATTTT
CDR3: CASSYRPFLGQGNQPQHF

J: TRBJ1-6
D: -
V: TRBV5-6
size: few
DNA: TGTGCCAGCAGCTTGGGGGTTGGGACAAATAATTCACCCCTCCACTTT
CDR3: CASSLGVGTNNSPLHF

J: TRBJ1-1
D: -
V: TRBV7-6
size: many
DNA: TGTGCCAGCAGCAATACCCAGGGGTCGGAAGCTTTCTTT
CDR3: CASSNTQGSEAFF

J: TRBJ1-4
D: TRBD1
V: TRBV28
size: few
DNA: TGTGCCAGCAGTTCGTCCGGGACAGGGGAGGTAGAAAAACTGTTTTTT
CDR3: CASSSSGTGEVEKLFF

J: TRBJ2-3
D: TRBD1
V: TRBV5-1
size: many
DNA: TGCGCCAGCAGCTTGGCAGCAGGGGGCATAGGTGATACGCAGTATTTT
CDR3: CASSLAAGGIGDTQYF

J: TRBJ1-1
D: -
V: TRBV7-6
size: many
DNA: TGTGCCAGCAGCCGTAGCAGGGGCGAGAACACTGAAGCTTTCTTT
CDR3: CASSRSRGENTEAFF

J: TRBJ2-6
D: TRBD1
V: TRBV6-6
size: few
DNA: TGTGCCAGCAGTGACCTCTCGGGACAGGGAAAAACTGGGGCCAACGTCCTGACTTTC
CDR3: CASSDLSGQGKTGANVLTF

J: TRBJ1-6
D: -
V: TRBV20-1
size: -
DNA: TGCAGTGCTAGAGCCCAGACTTATAATTCACCCCTCCACTTT
CDR3: CSARAQTYNSPLHF

J: TRBJ1-4
D: TRBD1
V: TRBV20-1
size: many
DNA: TGCAGTGCTAGGGGACAGGGCCTTGGTAATGAAAAACTGTTTTTT
CDR3: CSARGQGLGNEKLFF

J: TRBJ2-6
D: -
V: TRBV7-2
size: few
DNA: TGTGCCAGCAGCTTAGTTGCTCTAGCGAACTCTGGGGCCAACGTCCTGACTTTC
CDR3: CASSLVALANSGANVLTF

J: TRBJ1-1
D: -
V: TRBV6-5
size: few
DNA: TGTGCCAGCAGCCTCCGGGGGAGTGGGGTCGCTTTGAACACTGAAGCTTTCTTT
CDR3: CASSLRGSGVALNTEAFF

J: TRBJ1-6
D: TRBD1
V: TRBV27
size: -
DNA: TGTGCCAGCAGTTCCAGACAGGGGAATAATTCACCCCTCCACTTT
CDR3: CASSSRQGNNSPLHF

J: TRBJ2-4
D: -
V: TRBV4-2
size: -
DNA: TGTGCCAGCAGCCAAGATGCCCAGGGGGGGCTAGCCAAAAACATTCAGTACTTC
CDR3: CASSQDAQGGLAKNIQYF

J: TRBJ2-1
D: TRBD2
V: TRBV6-5
size: few
DNA: TGTGCCAGCAGACGAGGACTAGCGGGAGGGCCGGTCAATGAGCAGTTCTTC
CDR3: CASRRGLAGGPVNEQFF

J: TRBJ1-5
D: -
V: TRBV19
size: -
DNA: TGTGCCAGTAGCCCAGAGGCGTCGAGAGGGCAGCCCCAGCATTTT
CDR3: CASSPEASRGQPQHF

J: TRBJ2-7
D: -
V: TRBV7-9
size: few
DNA: TGTGCCACGCGGACGGCTAACTACGAGCAGTACTTC
CDR3: CATRTANYEQYF

J: TRBJ1-1
D: -
V: TRBV7-6
size: many
DNA: TGTGCCAGCAGCCCAATATTACGGGCCGCCGTCCCAGAAGCTTTCTTT
CDR3: CASSPILRAAVPEAFF